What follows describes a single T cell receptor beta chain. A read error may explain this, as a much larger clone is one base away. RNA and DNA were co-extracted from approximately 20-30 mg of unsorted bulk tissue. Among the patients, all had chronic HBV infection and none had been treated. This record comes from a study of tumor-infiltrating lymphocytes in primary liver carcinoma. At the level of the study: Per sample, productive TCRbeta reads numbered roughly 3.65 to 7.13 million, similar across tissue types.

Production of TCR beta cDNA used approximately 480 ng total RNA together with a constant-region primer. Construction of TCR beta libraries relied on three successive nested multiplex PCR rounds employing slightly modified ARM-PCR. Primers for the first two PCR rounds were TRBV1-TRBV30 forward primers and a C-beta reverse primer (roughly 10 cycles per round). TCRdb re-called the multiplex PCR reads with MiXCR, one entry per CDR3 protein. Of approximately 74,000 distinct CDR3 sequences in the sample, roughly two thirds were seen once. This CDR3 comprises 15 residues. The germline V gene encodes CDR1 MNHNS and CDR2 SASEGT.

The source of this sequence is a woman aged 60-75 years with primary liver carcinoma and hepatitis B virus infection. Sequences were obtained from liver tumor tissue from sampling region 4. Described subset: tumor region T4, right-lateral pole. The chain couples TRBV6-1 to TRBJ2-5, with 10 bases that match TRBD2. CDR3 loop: CASSEISGGQGTQYF. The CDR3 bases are TGTGCCAGCAGTGAAATTAGCGGGGGGCAAGGGACCCAGTACTTC.